This T cell receptor beta chain derives from a study of beta chain features in type 1 diabetes. The isolated RNA, all of it, was reverse transcribed, so expressed TCRB transcripts were what got sequenced. The assay was immunoSEQ multiplex PCR, and TCRdb's table has in-frame clones only and misses some. The top ten hold under 0.02% of the sample, which has over 350,000 clones, approximately 15% seen once. The CDR3 totals 15 residues. The germline CDR1 and CDR2 sequences are SGHDT and YYEEEE. Germline trimming cut 3 bases from V and 5 bases from J; bases unmatched to any gene: 8. There are a few counts of this clone.

This sequence originates from a woman in her late teens or twenties in good health. Sequencing was performed on naive CD4+ T cells from blood. This chain links TRBV5-6 with TRBJ1-1, with TRBD1 matching over 9 bases. The CDR3: CASSSAGTGRTEAFF. The DNA of the CDR3 is TGTGCCAGCAGCTCGGCCGGGACAGGGAGGACTGAAGCTTTCTTT.